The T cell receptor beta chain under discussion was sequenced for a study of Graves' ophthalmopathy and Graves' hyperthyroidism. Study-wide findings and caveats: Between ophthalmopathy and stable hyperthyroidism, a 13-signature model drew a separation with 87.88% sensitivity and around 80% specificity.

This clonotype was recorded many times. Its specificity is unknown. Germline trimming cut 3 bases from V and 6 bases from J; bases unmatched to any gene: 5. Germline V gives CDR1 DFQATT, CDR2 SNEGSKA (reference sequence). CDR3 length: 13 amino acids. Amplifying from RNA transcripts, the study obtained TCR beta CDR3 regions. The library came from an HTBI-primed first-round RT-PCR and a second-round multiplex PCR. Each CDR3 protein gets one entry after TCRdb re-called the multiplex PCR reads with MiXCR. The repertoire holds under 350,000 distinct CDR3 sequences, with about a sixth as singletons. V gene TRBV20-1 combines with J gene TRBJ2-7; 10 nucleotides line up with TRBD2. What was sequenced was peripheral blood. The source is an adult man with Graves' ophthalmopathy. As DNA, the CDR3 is TGCAGTGCTAGTGTAGCGGGAGGTGGCGAGCAGTACTTC. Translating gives CSASVAGGGEQYF.